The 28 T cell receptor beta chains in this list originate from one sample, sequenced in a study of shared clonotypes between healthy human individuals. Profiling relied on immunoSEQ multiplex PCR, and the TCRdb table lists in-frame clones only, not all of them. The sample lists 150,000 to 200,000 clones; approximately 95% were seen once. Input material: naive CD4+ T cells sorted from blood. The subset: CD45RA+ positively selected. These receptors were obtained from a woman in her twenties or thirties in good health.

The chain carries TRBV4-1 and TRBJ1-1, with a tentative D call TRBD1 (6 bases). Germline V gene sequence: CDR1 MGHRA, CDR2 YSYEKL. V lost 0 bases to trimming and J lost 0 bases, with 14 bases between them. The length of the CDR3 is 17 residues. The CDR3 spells CASSQDRTETMNTEAFF. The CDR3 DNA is TGCGCCAGCAGCCAAGATCGGACAGAGACCATGAACACTGAAGCTTTCTTT.

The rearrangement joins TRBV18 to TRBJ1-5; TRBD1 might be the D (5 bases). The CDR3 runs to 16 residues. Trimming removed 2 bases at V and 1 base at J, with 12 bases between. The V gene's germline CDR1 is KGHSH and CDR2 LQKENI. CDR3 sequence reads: CASSPSGPFSNQPQHF. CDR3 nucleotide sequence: TGTGCCAGCTCACCATCGGGGCCGTTCAGCAATCAGCCCCAGCATTTT.

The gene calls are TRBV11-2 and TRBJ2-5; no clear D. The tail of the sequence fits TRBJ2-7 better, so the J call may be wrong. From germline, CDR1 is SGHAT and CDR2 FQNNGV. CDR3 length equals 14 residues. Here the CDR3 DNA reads TGTGCCAGCAGTTTACTCCCGGACCCCAACGAGCAGTACTTC. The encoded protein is CASSLLPDPNEQYF.

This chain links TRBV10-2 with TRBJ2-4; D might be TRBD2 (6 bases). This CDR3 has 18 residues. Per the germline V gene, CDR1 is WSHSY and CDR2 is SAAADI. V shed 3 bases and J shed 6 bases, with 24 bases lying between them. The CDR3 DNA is TGCGCCAGCAGTGACCCTGGCAGAGCGGGCGTTCATGGAAACATTCAGTACTTC. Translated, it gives CASSDPGRAGVHGNIQYF.

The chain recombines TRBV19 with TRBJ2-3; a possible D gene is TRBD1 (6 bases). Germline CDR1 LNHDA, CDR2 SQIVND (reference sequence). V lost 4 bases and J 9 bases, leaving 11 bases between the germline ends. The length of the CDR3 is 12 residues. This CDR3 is CASSTPGQTQYF. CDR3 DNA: TGTGCCAGTAGTACCCCTGGACAGACGCAGTATTTT.

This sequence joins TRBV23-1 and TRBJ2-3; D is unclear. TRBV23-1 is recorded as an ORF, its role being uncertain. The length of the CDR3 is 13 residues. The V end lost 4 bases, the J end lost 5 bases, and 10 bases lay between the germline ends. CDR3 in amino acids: CASSLLTLDTQYF. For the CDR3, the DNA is TGCGCCAGCAGTCTCCTGACTCTAGATACGCAGTATTTT.

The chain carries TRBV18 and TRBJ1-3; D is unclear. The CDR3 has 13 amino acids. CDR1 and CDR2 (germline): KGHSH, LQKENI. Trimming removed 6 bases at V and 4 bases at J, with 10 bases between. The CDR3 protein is CASSGSGGNTIYF. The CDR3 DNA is TGTGCCAGCTCGGGGTCGGGCGGAAACACCATATATTTT. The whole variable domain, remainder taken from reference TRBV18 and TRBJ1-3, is NAGVMQNPRHLVRRRGQEARLRCSPMKGHSHVYWYRQLPEEGLKFMVYLQKENIIDESGMPKERFSAEFPKEGPSILRIQQVVRGDSAAYFCASSGSGGNTIYFGEGSWLTVV.

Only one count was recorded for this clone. Here the CDR3 DNA reads TGTGCCAGCAGCTTAGTGTTTGGGACAGGGGGGATTGAAGCTTTCTTT. Amino acids: CASSLVFGTGGIEAFF. The chain uses TRBV7-2 and TRBJ1-1, with 11 bases fitting TRBD1. Germline CDR1 is SGHTA and CDR2 is FQGNSA. The CDR3 spans 16 residues. V lost 1 base to trimming and J lost 7 bases; unmatched junction nucleotides: 8.

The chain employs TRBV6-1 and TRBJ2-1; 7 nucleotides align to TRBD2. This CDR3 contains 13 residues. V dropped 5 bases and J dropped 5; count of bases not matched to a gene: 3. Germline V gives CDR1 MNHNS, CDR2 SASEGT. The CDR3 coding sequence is TGTGCCAGCAGTCTCCTAGCGGACAATGAGCAGTTCTTC. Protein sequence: CASSLLADNEQFF.

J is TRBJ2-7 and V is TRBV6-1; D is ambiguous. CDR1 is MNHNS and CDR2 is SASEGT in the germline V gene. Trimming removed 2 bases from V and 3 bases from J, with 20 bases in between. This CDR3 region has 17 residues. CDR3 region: CASSESTVRPVYYEQYF. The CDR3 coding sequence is TGTGCCAGCAGTGAATCAACGGTGAGACCTGTTTACTACGAGCAGTACTTC.

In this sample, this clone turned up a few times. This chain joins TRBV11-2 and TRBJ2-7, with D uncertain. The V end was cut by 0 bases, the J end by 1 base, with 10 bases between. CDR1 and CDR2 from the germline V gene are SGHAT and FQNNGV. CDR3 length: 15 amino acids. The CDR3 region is CASSLDVGGSYEQYF. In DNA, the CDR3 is TGTGCCAGCAGCTTAGATGTGGGCGGATCCTACGAGCAGTACTTC. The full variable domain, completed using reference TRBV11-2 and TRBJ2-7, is EAGVAQSPRYKIIEKRQSVAFWCNPISGHATLYWYQQILGQGPKLLIQFQNNGVVDDSQLPKDRFSAERLKGVDSTLKIQPAKLEDSAVYLCASSLDVGGSYEQYFGPGTRLTVT.

CDR3: CASSQADSPISYGYTF. The DNA for the CDR3 is TGTGCCAGCAGCCAGGCTGACAGCCCAATATCCTATGGCTACACCTTC. This chain joins TRBV4-2 and TRBJ1-2; D might be TRBD1 (5 bases). The CDR3 length is 16 residues. Germline loops: CDR1 LGHNA, CDR2 YNFKEQ. Trimming stripped 3 bases from V and 4 bases from J, with 18 bases between.

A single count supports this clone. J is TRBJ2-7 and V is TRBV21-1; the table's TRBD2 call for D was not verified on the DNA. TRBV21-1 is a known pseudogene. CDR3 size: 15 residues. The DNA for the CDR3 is TGTGCCAGCAGCAATCGAGCGGGCGTCTCCTACGAGCAGTACTTC. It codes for CASSNRAGVSYEQYF.

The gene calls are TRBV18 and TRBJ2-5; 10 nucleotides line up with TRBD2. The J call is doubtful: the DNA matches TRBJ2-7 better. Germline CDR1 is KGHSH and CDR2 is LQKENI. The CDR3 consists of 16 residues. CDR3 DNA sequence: TGTGCCAGCTCACCACAGTTCCTAGCGGGAGTTTTCGAGCAGTACTTC. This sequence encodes CASSPQFLAGVFEQYF.

DNA of the CDR3: TGTGCCAGCAGCACAGGACAGGCGGCCTACGAGCAGTACTTC. Translated: CASSTGQAAYEQYF. V and J are TRBV28 and TRBJ2-5, with 7 bases matching TRBD1. The DNA end favors TRBJ2-7, so the J call may be wrong. Germline V CDR1 and CDR2: MDHEN, SYDVKM. The CDR3 runs to 14 residues.

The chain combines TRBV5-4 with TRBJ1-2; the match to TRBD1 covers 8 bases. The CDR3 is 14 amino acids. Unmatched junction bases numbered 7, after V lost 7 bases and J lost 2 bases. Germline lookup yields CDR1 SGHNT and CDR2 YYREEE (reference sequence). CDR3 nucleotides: TGTGCCAGCCGCCCCAGGGGGCGGAACTATGGCTACACCTTC. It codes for CASRPRGRNYGYTF.

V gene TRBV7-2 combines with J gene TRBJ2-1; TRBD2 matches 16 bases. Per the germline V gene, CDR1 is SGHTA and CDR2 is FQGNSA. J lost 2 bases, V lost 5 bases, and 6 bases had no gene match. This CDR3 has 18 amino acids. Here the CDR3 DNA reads TGTGCCAGCAGCATCCCGGGACTAGCGGGAGGGACCTACAATGAGCAGTTCTTC. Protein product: CASSIPGLAGGTYNEQFF.

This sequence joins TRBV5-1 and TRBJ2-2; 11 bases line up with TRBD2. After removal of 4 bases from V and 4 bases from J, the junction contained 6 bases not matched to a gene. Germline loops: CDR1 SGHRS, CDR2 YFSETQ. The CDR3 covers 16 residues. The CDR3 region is CASSVLAGGITGELFF. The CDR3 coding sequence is TGCGCCAGCAGCGTCCTAGCGGGAGGAATCACCGGGGAGCTGTTTTTT.

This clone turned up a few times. CDR3 sequence: CASWGNTIYF. The DNA of the CDR3 is TGTGCCAGCTGGGGGAACACCATATATTTT. This rearrangement joins TRBV21-1 to TRBJ1-3. TRBV21-1 is given as a pseudogene. The CDR3 is made up of 10 amino acids.

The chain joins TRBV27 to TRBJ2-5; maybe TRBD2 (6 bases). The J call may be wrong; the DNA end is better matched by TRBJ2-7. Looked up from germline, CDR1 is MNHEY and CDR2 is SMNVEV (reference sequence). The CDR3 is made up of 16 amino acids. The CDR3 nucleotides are TGTGCCAGCAGACGCGCCCGGGACTCTCGGTCCTACGAGCAGTACTTC. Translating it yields CASRRARDSRSYEQYF.

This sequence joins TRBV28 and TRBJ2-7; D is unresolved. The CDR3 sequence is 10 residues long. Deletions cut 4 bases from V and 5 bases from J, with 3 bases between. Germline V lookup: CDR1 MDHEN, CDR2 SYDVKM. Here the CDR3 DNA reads TGTGCCAGCAGTTCTGACGAGCAGTACTTC. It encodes CASSSDEQYF.

The CDR3 sequence: CASSIARGDTQYF. CDR3 DNA sequence: TGTGCCAGTAGTATCGCAAGAGGGGATACGCAGTATTTT. The chain is built from TRBV19 and TRBJ2-3; D may be TRBD2 (5 bases). Between the trimmed V and J ends, which lost 3 bases and 6 bases, there was a span of 10 bases. Germline CDR1 and CDR2: LNHDA and SQIVND (reference sequence). This CDR3 comprises 13 residues.

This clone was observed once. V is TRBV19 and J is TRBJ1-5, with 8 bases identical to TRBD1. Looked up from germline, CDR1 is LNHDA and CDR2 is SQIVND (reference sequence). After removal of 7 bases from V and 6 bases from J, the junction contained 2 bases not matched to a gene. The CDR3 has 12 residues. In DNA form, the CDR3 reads TGTGCCAGTAACAGGGGGGCTCAGCCCCAGCATTTT. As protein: CASNRGAQPQHF.

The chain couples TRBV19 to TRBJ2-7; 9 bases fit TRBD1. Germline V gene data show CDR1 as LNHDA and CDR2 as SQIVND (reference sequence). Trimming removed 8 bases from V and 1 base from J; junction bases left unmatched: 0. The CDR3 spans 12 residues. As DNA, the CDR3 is TGTGCCAGTGGGACAGGGTCCTACGAGCAGTACTTC. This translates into CASGTGSYEQYF.

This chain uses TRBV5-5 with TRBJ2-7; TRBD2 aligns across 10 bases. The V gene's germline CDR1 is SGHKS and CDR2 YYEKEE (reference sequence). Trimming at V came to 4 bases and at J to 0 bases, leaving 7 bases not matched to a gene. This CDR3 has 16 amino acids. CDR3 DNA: TGTGCCAGCAGCGACAAACTAGCGGGGAACTCCTACGAGCAGTACTTC. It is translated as CASSDKLAGNSYEQYF.

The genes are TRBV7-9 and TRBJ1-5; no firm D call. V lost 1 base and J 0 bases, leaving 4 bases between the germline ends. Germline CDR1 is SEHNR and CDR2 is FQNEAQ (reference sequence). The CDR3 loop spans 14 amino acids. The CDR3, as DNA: TGTGCCAGCAGCTTAGTGAGTAGCAATCAGCCCCAGCATTTT. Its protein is CASSLVSSNQPQHF. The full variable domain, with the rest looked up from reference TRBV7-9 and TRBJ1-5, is DTGVSQNPRHKITKRGQNVTFRCDPISEHNRLYWYRQTLGQGPEFLTYFQNEAQLEKSRLLSDRFSAERPKGSFSTLEIQRTEQGDSAMYLCASSLVSSNQPQHFGDGTRLSIL.

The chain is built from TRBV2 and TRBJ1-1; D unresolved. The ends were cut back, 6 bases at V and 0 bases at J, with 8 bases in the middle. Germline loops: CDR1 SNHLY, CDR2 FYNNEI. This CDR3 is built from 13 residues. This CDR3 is CASRYGLNTEAFF. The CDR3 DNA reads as TGTGCCAGCAGATATGGGCTGAACACTGAAGCTTTCTTT.

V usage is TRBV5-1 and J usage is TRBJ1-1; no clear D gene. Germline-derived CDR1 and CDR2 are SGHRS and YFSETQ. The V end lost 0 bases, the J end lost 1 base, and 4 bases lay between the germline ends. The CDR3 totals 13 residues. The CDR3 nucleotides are TGCGCCAGCAGCTTGGCACGGAACACTGAAGCTTTCTTT. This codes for CASSLARNTEAFF. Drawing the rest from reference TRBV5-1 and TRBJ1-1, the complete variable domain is KAGVTQTPRYLIKTRGQQVTLSCSPISGHRSVSWYQQTPGQGLQFLFEYFSETQRNKGNFPGRFSGRQFSNSRSEMNVSTLELGDSALYLCASSLARNTEAFFGQGTRLTVV.